The next 23 T cell receptor beta chains were all read from a single sample in a study of cytomegalovirus exposure and HLA in healthy donors (TCRdb year 2017). The library came from the immunoSEQ multiplex PCR assay. TCRdb limited this immuneACCESS table to in-frame rearrangements with V and J called. A share of clones is missing; checked studies link under half to unresolved V genes, and the rest is unexplained. The sample table shows about 220,000 clones, and about 87% are seen once. The top ten clonotypes cover about 2.5% of the sample. The sequenced sample consisted of PBMCs. Receptors originate from a man aged 18 to 29 in good health and CMV-seronegative.

This chain links TRBV11-2 with TRBJ2-2; D is possibly TRBD2 (5 bases). Trimming cost V 4 bases and J 0 bases, with 6 bases left between them. The CDR3 runs 14 residues. The V gene's germline CDR1 is SGHAT and CDR2 FQNNGV. CDR3 region: CASSYGANTGELFF. The CDR3 DNA sequence: TGTGCCAGCAGCTACGGGGCGAACACCGGGGAGCTGTTTTTT.

V is TRBV2 and J is TRBJ1-1; D might be TRBD1 (6 bases). Germline lookup yields CDR1 SNHLY and CDR2 FYNNEI. The CDR3 has 15 residues. Deletions cut 5 bases from V and 1 base from J, with 14 bases between. CDR3 residues: CASSPWWTENTEAFF. The DNA of the CDR3 is TGTGCCAGCAGTCCATGGTGGACAGAGAACACTGAAGCTTTCTTT.

In DNA, the CDR3 is TGTGCCAGCAGTAAGGGGGTGAGGGCAGATACGCAGTATTTT. This encodes CASSKGVRADTQYF. The chain recombines TRBV6-5 with TRBJ2-3; perhaps TRBD1 as D (6 bases). The CDR3 sequence is 14 residues long. The germline V gene encodes CDR1 MNHEY and CDR2 SVGAGI. V lost 5 bases and J 4 bases, leaving 13 bases between the germline ends.

The chain combines TRBV6-6 with TRBJ1-2, with 7 bases that match TRBD1. V lost 0 bases to trimming and J lost 4 bases; unmatched junction nucleotides: 8. The CDR3 consists of 16 residues. From germline, CDR1 is MNHNY and CDR2 SVGAGI (reference sequence). DNA for the CDR3: TGTGCCAGCAGTTACTCGATAGGGGGCGGTAGCTATGGCTACACCTTC. Translated, it gives CASSYSIGGGSYGYTF.

V and J are TRBV6-6 and TRBJ1-6, with TRBD1 matching 8 bases. After removal of 2 bases from V and 10 bases from J, the junction contained 4 bases not matched to a gene. CDR3 length: 14 residues. The V gene's germline CDR1 is MNHNY and CDR2 SVGAGI (reference sequence). CDR3 DNA: TGTGCCAGCAGTTACGACAGGGGAGGGTCACCCCTCCACTTT. As protein: CASSYDRGGSPLHF.

The CDR3 region has the DNA TGTGCCAGCAGCTTAGACCAGGATGAGCAGTTCTTC. Translating gives CASSLDQDEQFF. This chain links TRBV7-2 with TRBJ2-1; no definite D call. The germline V gene encodes CDR1 SGHTA and CDR2 FQGNSA. V shed 1 base and J shed 8 bases, with 6 bases lying between them. The CDR3 is 12 amino acids.

The genes are TRBV15 and TRBJ2-7; D unclear. CDR3 size: 13 residues. CDR1 and CDR2 (germline): LNHNV, YYDKDF (reference sequence). Trimming took 5 bases from V and 7 from J, leaving 15 bases between them. CDR3 protein: CATSGFHEAEQYF. For the CDR3, the DNA is TGTGCCACCAGCGGCTTCCACGAGGCGGAGCAGTACTTC.

The chain couples TRBV27 to TRBJ1-1; D is possibly TRBD1 (5 bases). CDR1 is MNHEY and CDR2 is SMNVEV in the germline V gene (reference sequence). V shed 7 bases and J shed 3 bases, with 12 bases lying between them. The CDR3 sequence is 13 residues long. The CDR3 is CASMLGAHTEAFF. CDR3 DNA: TGTGCCAGCATGTTAGGGGCGCACACTGAAGCTTTCTTT.

V is TRBV7-9 and J is TRBJ1-3; 8 bases are a match to TRBD1. V shed 5 bases, J shed 5 bases, and the junction held 5 bases outside the gene matches. CDR3 size: 14 residues. CDR1 SEHNR and CDR2 FQNEAQ come from the germline V gene (reference sequence). The CDR3 is CASSTWTGRNTIYF. The DNA for the CDR3 is TGTGCCAGCAGCACCTGGACAGGGAGAAACACCATATATTTT.

The V and J genes are TRBV30 and TRBJ1-6, with D unresolved. The germline V and J ends were trimmed by 3 bases and 6 bases, with 9 bases remaining between them. The CDR3 has 13 amino acids. CDR1 GTSNPN and CDR2 SVGIG come from the germline V gene (reference sequence). As DNA, the CDR3 is TGTGCCTGGAGGGACTTTCCTAATTCACCCCTCCACTTT. This codes for CAWRDFPNSPLHF.

This clone came up once. The chain carries TRBV6-5 and TRBJ1-2, with D possibly matching TRBD1 (6 bases). This CDR3 has 14 amino acids. The V gene lost 5 bases and the J gene lost 7 bases, with 17 bases spanning the gap. Germline CDR1 reads MNHEY; CDR2 reads SVGAGI. CDR3 sequence reads: CASSPTVEGGGYTF. DNA of the CDR3: TGTGCCAGCAGTCCAACCGTCGAAGGGGGTGGCTACACCTTC.

This rearrangement joins TRBV4-3 to TRBJ2-3; 8 positions match TRBD1. The germline gives CDR1 LGHNA, CDR2 YSLEER. Trimming removed 3 bases from V and 4 bases from J; junction bases left unmatched: 9. The CDR3 loop spans 16 amino acids. CDR3 sequence reads: CASSQEQGARADTQYF. The DNA for the CDR3 is TGCGCCAGCAGCCAGGAGCAGGGGGCACGAGCAGATACGCAGTATTTT.

A few counts support this clone. The chain carries TRBV5-1 and TRBJ2-7, with TRBD1 identical over 7 bases. V shed 4 bases and J 6 bases; nucleotides not matched to a gene: 4. CDR3 size: 12 residues. From germline, CDR1 is SGHRS and CDR2 YFSETQ. CDR3 loop: CASSTGVGEQYF. The DNA of the CDR3 is TGCGCCAGCAGCACAGGGGTGGGCGAGCAGTACTTC.

J is TRBJ2-7 and V is TRBV4-3; a weak D match, TRBD2 (6 bases). Trimming removed 4 bases from V and 6 bases from J, with 22 bases in between. The CDR3 spans 16 residues. Germline V CDR1 and CDR2: LGHNA, YSLEER. CDR3 DNA sequence: TGCGCCAGCAGCCGAGAGGTAGGAATGGGGGGTCTCGAGCAGTACTTC. It is translated as CASSREVGMGGLEQYF.

The chain links TRBV9 to TRBJ2-1; 12 nucleotides agree with TRBD2. The CDR3 sequence is 17 residues long. The germline V gene has CDR1 SGDLS and CDR2 YYNGEE. V gave up 0 bases and J gave up 7 bases; unmatched junction bases: 8. CDR3 DNA: TGTGCCAGCAGCGTAGACGCTAGCGGGAGGGCCACGAATGAGCAGTTCTTC. The encoded protein is CASSVDASGRATNEQFF.

This clone occurred a few times. The chain uses TRBV5-1 and TRBJ2-2; TRBD2 might be the D (5 bases). The CDR3 length is 14 residues. The germline gives CDR1 SGHRS, CDR2 YFSETQ. V shed 4 bases and J shed 2 bases, with 9 bases lying between them. The CDR3 is CASSERTNTGELFF. The CDR3 DNA reads TGCGCCAGCAGCGAGCGGACTAACACCGGGGAGCTGTTTTTT.

This clone was picked up one time. The rearrangement links TRBV6-5 to TRBJ2-7; 9 nucleotides match TRBD1. The CDR3 sequence is 15 residues long. CDR1 is MNHEY, CDR2 SVGAGI, per germline. The ends lost 5 bases at V and 7 bases at J; junction bases unmatched: 12. This CDR3 reads CASSLSGTGSREQYF. CDR3 nucleotide sequence: TGTGCCAGCAGTCTTTCCGGGACAGGGTCGAGGGAGCAGTACTTC.

The chain employs TRBV15 and TRBJ1-5; D uncertain. Germline V gene data show CDR1 as LNHNV and CDR2 as YYDKDF (reference sequence). This CDR3 is 13 amino acids long. V was shortened by 1 base and J by 9 bases, with 10 bases between the two germline ends. The CDR3 here is CATSRGGEPPQHF. The CDR3 coding sequence is TGTGCCACCAGCAGAGGCGGGGAGCCGCCCCAGCATTTT.

This clone was picked up one time. J is TRBJ2-7 and V is TRBV28, with 13 nucleotides matching TRBD2. Germline V gene sequence: CDR1 MDHEN, CDR2 SYDVKM. The CDR3 consists of 18 residues. The J segment lost 5 bases and the V segment lost 3 bases, leaving 13 bases of the junction unmatched. The CDR3 is CASSFFPGTSGDPNEQYF. The CDR3 coding sequence is TGTGCCAGCAGTTTCTTCCCCGGGACTAGCGGGGATCCCAACGAGCAGTACTTC.

V gene TRBV11-2 combines with J gene TRBJ2-5, with 7 bases aligning to TRBD2. The CDR3 covers 15 residues. Germline V gives CDR1 SGHAT, CDR2 FQNNGV. J was trimmed by 2 bases and V by 0 bases; bases with no gene match: 3. This chain's CDR3 is CASSLEAGPQETQYF. The CDR3 nucleotides are TGTGCCAGCAGCTTAGAAGCGGGGCCACAAGAGACCCAGTACTTC.

This chain links TRBV27 with TRBJ2-6, with 7 bases matching TRBD1. Germline CDR1 MNHEY, CDR2 SMNVEV (reference sequence). With V trimmed by 6 bases and J by 7 bases, 12 bases remained unmatched. CDR3 length equals 16 residues. The CDR3 nucleotides read TGTGCCAGCAGCCGTACCTTCGGGGACAGTGCCAACGTCCTGACTTTC. Protein: CASSRTFGDSANVLTF.

The chain employs TRBV15 and TRBJ2-4, with TRBD2 identical over 11 bases. The germline CDR1 and CDR2 sequences are LNHNV and YYDKDF (reference sequence). The V segment lost 5 bases and the J segment 0 bases; nucleotides outside the gene matches: 15. The CDR3 covers 20 residues. The CDR3 region has the DNA TGTGCCACCAGCTTATGGGTTCTAGCGGGGGGTTCTTTAGCCAAAAACATTCAGTACTTC. Translated, it gives CATSLWVLAGGSLAKNIQYF.

The rearrangement uses TRBV19 and TRBJ1-3; D may be TRBD1 (6 bases). In germline, CDR1 is LNHDA, CDR2 SQIVND (reference sequence). V lost 6 bases, J lost 0 bases, and 12 bases lay in between. The CDR3 extends over 15 amino acids. Here the CDR3 reads CASRLDSTSGNTIYF. The CDR3 DNA sequence: TGTGCCAGTAGGCTGGACAGCACCTCTGGAAACACCATATATTTT. Supplemented by reference TRBV19 and TRBJ1-3, the full variable domain reads DGGITQSPKYLFRKEGQNVTLSCEQNLNHDAMYWYRQDPGQGLRLIYYSQIVNDFQKGDIAEGYSVSREKKESFPLTVTSAQKNPTAFYLCASRLDSTSGNTIYFGEGSWLTVV.